Sequencing of this T cell receptor (beta chain) was carried out in a study of blood T cell repertoires in COVID-19. V was clipped by 4 bases and J by 0 bases; unmatched bases: 3. CDR3 length equals 16 residues. The germline gives CDR1 MNHEY, CDR2 SVGAGI. TCRdb's copy holds only in-frame clones and misses some; the assay was immunoSEQ multiplex PCR. The table lists more than 90,000 clones, about 85% of them singletons. This receptor was obtained from an older woman with active or convalescent COVID-19. Sequencing was done on a sample of peripheral blood. J is TRBJ2-3 and V is TRBV6-5; 11 bases line up with TRBD2. CDR3 in amino acids: CASSSLAGGSTDTQYF. DNA of the CDR3: TGTGCCAGCAGTTCCCTAGCGGGGGGTAGCACAGATACGCAGTATTTT.